This TCR beta chain was identified in a study of blood T cell repertoires in COVID-19. Assay: immunoSEQ multiplex PCR; the TCRdb copy retains only in-frame clones and omits some. The sample has roughly 330,000 clones, approximately 87% seen once; the top ten hold about 5%. The study drew participants aged about 18 to 95 years from some 24 US areas. Donors in Cohort 3 counted as recovered after two negative PCRs, clearance, or symptom resolution. The CDR3 is made up of 16 amino acids. CDR1 MNHNS and CDR2 SASEGT come from the germline V gene. The J segment lost 6 bases and the V segment lost 4 bases, leaving 9 bases of the junction unmatched.

The sequenced material came from PBMCs or T cells enriched from blood (not recorded which). This clonotype originated in a woman aged 25-40 years who had recovered from COVID-19. The chain joins TRBV6-1 to TRBJ1-5; 10 positions match TRBD1. CDR3 sequence reads: CASSVMLGQGSQPQHF. CDR3 nucleotide sequence: TGTGCCAGCAGTGTCATGTTGGGACAGGGGAGTCAGCCCCAGCATTTT.